Presented here are 7 T cell receptor beta chains from one specimen sequenced in a study of blood T cell repertoires in COVID-19. The table came from immunoSEQ multiplex PCR; TCRdb's copy has only in-frame clones and leaves some out. The sample includes 200,000 to 250,000 clones, approximately 90% of them seen just once. Sequenced material: peripheral blood. The receptors come from a woman in her fifties or sixties with COVID-19, enrolled during active disease.

The V call is TRBV19, the J call TRBJ2-1; D gene ambiguous. V gave up 3 bases and J gave up 6 bases, with 6 bases separating them. The V gene's germline CDR1 is LNHDA and CDR2 SQIVND (reference sequence). This CDR3 region has 12 residues. CDR3 amino acids: CASSMFGNEQFF. The CDR3, as DNA: TGTGCCAGTAGTATGTTCGGCAATGAGCAGTTCTTC.

The J gene is TRBJ2-2, the V gene TRBV7-8; 7 nucleotides line up with TRBD2. This CDR3 spans 16 amino acids. Germline CDR1 is SGHVS and CDR2 is FQNEAQ. V shed 3 bases and J 0 bases; nucleotides not matched to a gene: 4. CDR3 DNA sequence: TGTGCCAGCAGCTTTCGGCTAGCGGCGAACACCGGGGAGCTGTTTTTT. Translated: CASSFRLAANTGELFF.

V gene TRBV3-1 (or the pseudogene TRBV3-2) combines with J gene TRBJ1-6; D gene uncertain. The ends were cut back, 1 base at V and 9 bases at J, with 10 bases in the middle. From germline, CDR1 is LGHDT and CDR2 YNNKEL (reference sequence). The length of the CDR3 is 14 residues. The DNA of the CDR3 is TGTGCCAGCAGCCAAGTCGATCAGTCTTCACCCCTCCACTTT. Translated: CASSQVDQSSPLHF.

J is TRBJ1-1 and V is TRBV10-3; D is possibly TRBD1 (5 bases). The V gene lost 7 bases and the J gene lost 5 bases, with 17 bases spanning the gap. In germline, CDR1 is ENHRY, CDR2 SYGVKD. The CDR3 is 14 residues long. The CDR3 DNA follows: TGTGCCATCAAGGCGGGGCCCGAGCGGACTGAAGCTTTCTTT. It specifies CAIKAGPERTEAFF.

V gene TRBV7-2 combines with J gene TRBJ1-2, with no clear D. Deletions cut 1 base from V and 7 bases from J, with 16 bases between. The V gene's germline CDR1 is SGHTA and CDR2 FQGNSA. The CDR3 has 15 amino acids. The CDR3: CASSLGSLYSGGYTF. In nucleotides, the CDR3 is TGTGCCAGCAGCTTAGGAAGCCTCTACTCCGGTGGCTACACCTTC.

The J gene is TRBJ2-3, the V gene TRBV19; 7 nucleotides match TRBD1. V trimming: 10 bases; J trimming: 1 base; junction bases outside the gene matches: 5. The germline gives CDR1 LNHDA, CDR2 SQIVND (reference sequence). This CDR3 has 13 amino acids. In DNA, the CDR3 is TGTGCCAATAGGGACAGTGGCACAGATACGCAGTATTTT. It encodes CANRDSGTDTQYF.

To note about this clone: The sample has other DNA sequences that encode this CDR3 too. The CDR3 region is CASSSGDRNYGYTF. The CDR3 coding sequence is TGCGCCAGCAGCTCCGGGGACAGAAACTATGGCTACACCTTC. The chain recombines TRBV5-1 with TRBJ1-2, with 7 bases lining up with TRBD1. CDR1 is SGHRS, CDR2 YFSETQ, per germline. CDR3 length equals 14 residues. V lost 3 bases, J lost 2 bases, and 4 bases stayed unmatched.